This entry lists 8 T cell receptor beta chains sequenced from one sample in a study of T cells in Graves' hyperthyroidism and ophthalmopathy. RNA transcripts yielded amplified TCR beta CDR3 regions. Researchers ran a first-round RT-PCR on the TCR CDR3 using the HTBI primer set. MiXCR, run by TCRdb on the multiplex PCR reads, gives a single entry per CDR3 protein. The repertoire holds over 450,000 distinct CDR3 sequences, with roughly 15% as singletons. Sequencing was performed on blood. The receptors come from a woman between 18 and 29 years old with Graves' ophthalmopathy.

This clonotype came up a few times. This chain connects TRBV7-8 to TRBJ1-5; D ambiguous. The CDR3 consists of 14 residues. Per the germline V gene, CDR1 is SGHVS and CDR2 is FQNEAQ. V gave up 3 bases and J gave up 5 bases, with 11 bases separating them. CDR3 sequence: CASSLRALYQPQHF. In DNA, the CDR3 is TGTGCCAGCAGCTTGAGGGCTTTATATCAGCCCCAGCATTTT.

The chain recombines TRBV2 with TRBJ2-2; weak D call: TRBD1 (6 bases). The CDR3 extends over 15 amino acids. Germline V gives CDR1 SNHLY, CDR2 FYNNEI. V shed 2 bases and J shed 3 bases, with 10 bases lying between them. In nucleotides, the CDR3 is TGTGCCAGCAGTGAAATCGAGGGGGACACCGGGGAGCTGTTTTTT. Its translation is CASSEIEGDTGELFF.

As for this clonotype: At one boundary the junction diverges from the germline segment, which might be a read error. The chain employs TRBV11-1 and TRBJ2-1, with 7 bases that match TRBD2. Germline-derived CDR1 and CDR2 are SGHAT and FQDESV (reference sequence). CDR3 length: 16 amino acids. This chain's CDR3 is CASSPRPAGVINEQFF. The CDR3 DNA is TGCGCCAGCAGCCCAAGGCCCGCGGGAGTAATCAATGAGCAGTTCTTC. Together with reference TRBV11-1 and TRBJ2-1, the CDR3 gives the full variable domain: EAEVAQSPRYKITEKSQAVAFWCDPISGHATLYWYRQILGQGPELLVQFQDESVVDDSQLPKDRFSAERLKGVDSTLKIQPAELGDSAMYLCASSPRPAGVINEQFFGPGTRLTVL.

The rearrangement links TRBV7-9 to TRBJ2-7; 8 bases align to TRBD1. Germline CDR1 reads SEHNR; CDR2 reads FQNEAQ (reference sequence). This CDR3 region has 15 residues. The junction had 10 bases not matched to a gene; V was cut back by 5 bases and J by 4 bases. In nucleotides, the CDR3 is TGTGCCAGCAGCCAAAACACAGGGGGTAAATACGAGCAGTACTTC. Translated: CASSQNTGGKYEQYF.

V gene TRBV9 combines with J gene TRBJ2-5, with TRBD1 matching 7 bases. Trimming cost V 0 bases and J 2 bases; bases outside gene matches: 10. Germline CDR1 is SGDLS and CDR2 is YYNGEE. The CDR3 contains 17 residues. In DNA, the CDR3 is TGTGCCAGCAGCGTAGAGGGTGTACAGGGGCCACAAGAGACCCAGTACTTC. Translation gives CASSVEGVQGPQETQYF.

This clonotype was picked up many times. V usage is TRBV28 and J usage is TRBJ2-7; D uncertain. The CDR3 sequence is 12 residues long. Trimming left V 1 base short and J 9 bases short, with 10 bases between. Germline loops: CDR1 MDHEN, CDR2 SYDVKM. CDR3 nucleotides: TGTGCCAGCAGTTTATACAGTAGAGGGCAGTACTTC. Translation gives CASSLYSRGQYF.

The chain recombines TRBV19 with TRBJ2-1; D assignment may be TRBD1 or TRBD2 (6 bases each). Germline lookup yields CDR1 LNHDA and CDR2 SQIVND (reference sequence). V was trimmed by 3 bases and J by 9 bases, leaving 18 bases between them. The CDR3 contains 15 residues. The CDR3 coding sequence is TGTGCCAGTAGTATGGGGGGCCGACGAGTGAGTGAGCAGTTCTTC. Its protein product is CASSMGGRRVSEQFF.

Many counts were recorded for this clonotype. The V call is TRBV7-2, the J call TRBJ2-5; 10 bases are shared with TRBD2. The CDR3 has 18 amino acids. Looked up from germline, CDR1 is SGHTA and CDR2 is FQGNSA. V shed 1 base and J 7 bases; nucleotides not matched to a gene: 15. CDR3 in DNA: TGTGCCAGCAGCTTAGACCCCACTCATGGGACTAGCGACCGGACCCAGTACTTC. Amino acids: CASSLDPTHGTSDRTQYF.